The rows below give T cell receptor beta chains drawn from one sample of a study of T cells in tuberculosis. Here immunoSEQ multiplex PCR was the method, and the copy in TCRdb shows in-frame clones only, minus some. The sample carries tens of thousands of clones, approximately 91% recorded once. Sequences were obtained from CD1b-GMM tetramer-negative cells sorted from PBMCs. Receptors were obtained from an adult woman with latent tuberculosis. The CDR3 runs from the conserved cysteine through the conserved F or W. A D gene is named only where the DNA matches it firmly.

j_gene	v_gene	d_gene	CDR3aa	CDR3nt
TRBJ2-7	TRBV2	TRBD2	CASSEISGGVKRINYSYEQYF	TGTGCCAGCAGTGAAATTAGCGGGGGAGTTAAACGAATAAATTACTCCTACGAGCAGTACTTC
TRBJ1-4	TRBV5-1	NA	CASSLQTGLGEKLFF	TGCGCCAGCAGCTTGCAGACAGGCCTGGGTGAAAAACTGTTTTTT
TRBJ2-7	TRBV18	TRBD1	CASSPKIPSTGAYEQYF	TGTGCCAGCTCACCAAAAATCCCCTCGACAGGGGCTTACGAGCAGTACTTC
TRBJ1-5	TRBV7-8	NA	CASSRTGHQDQPQHF	TGTGCCAGCAGCCGGACGGGACACCAAGATCAGCCCCAGCATTTT
TRBJ2-1	TRBV27	TRBD2	CASSLFLAGGRNEQFF	TGTGCCAGCAGTTTATTTCTAGCGGGGGGGCGGAATGAGCAGTTCTTC
TRBJ1-2	TRBV19	TRBD1	CASSITDRVYGYTF	TGTGCCAGTAGTATCACCGACAGGGTCTATGGCTACACCTTC
TRBJ1-4	TRBV4-1	TRBD1	CASSQGGGTANEKLFF	TGCGCCAGCAGCCAAGGGGGCGGGACAGCTAATGAAAAACTGTTTTTT
TRBJ1-1	TRBV4-1	NA	CASSQGHTTGVTEAFF	TGCGCCAGCAGCCAAGGCCATACTACGGGGGTCACTGAAGCTTTCTTT
TRBJ2-1	TRBV6-6	NA	CASRTPRAGNEQFF	TGTGCCAGCAGAACCCCCAGGGCTGGCAATGAGCAGTTCTTC
TRBJ2-3	TRBV28	NA	CASSLPGPLDTQYF	TGTGCCAGCAGTTTACCAGGGCCACTGGATACGCAGTATTTT
TRBJ2-7	TRBV27	NA	CASRARAVSRAYEQYF	TGTGCCAGCAGGGCGAGGGCGGTCTCGCGCGCCTACGAGCAGTACTTC
TRBJ2-5	TRBV6-1	NA	CASSEQRGGVETQYF	TGTGCCAGCAGTGAACAAAGGGGGGGCGTTGAGACCCAGTACTTC
TRBJ1-6	TRBV6-5	TRBD1	CASSYSTGGNNSPLHF	TGTGCCAGCAGTTACTCGACAGGGGGCAATAATTCACCCCTCCACTTT
TRBJ1-2	TRBV4-1	NA	CASSQDPAGGQGYGYTF	TGCGCCAGCAGCCAAGACCCTGCGGGGGGGCAGGGCTATGGCTACACCTTC
TRBJ1-2	TRBV7-2	NA	CASSLQADYGYTF	TGTGCCAGCAGCTTACAGGCAGATTATGGCTACACCTTC
TRBJ2-5	TRBV4-3	NA	CASSLAVRETQYF	TGCGCCAGCAGCCTCGCGGTGCGCGAGACCCAGTACTTC
TRBJ2-2	TRBV29-1	NA	CSVARQTNTGELFF	TGCAGCGTTGCCCGCCAGACGAACACCGGGGAGCTGTTTTTT